The 5 T cell receptor beta chains presented below share a single source sample, sequenced in a study of blood T cells in healthy people across ages. Alongside a J-beta primer mix, a sample-barcoded 5' primer served in a second PCR lasting about 7 to 11 cycles. In TCRdb, the 5' RACE reads were re-called with MiXCR into one record per CDR3 protein. The table lists some 640,000 distinct CDR3 sequences, 25% to 30% of them singletons. Sample: blood. Receptor source: a woman older than 75 in good health.

With respect to this clonotype: Relative to the germline gene, one junction end is altered; a read error may explain this. This chain joins TRBV7-9 and TRBJ1-2; D is uncertain. The CDR3 has 14 amino acids. Germline CDR1 is SEHNR and CDR2 is FQNEAQ (reference sequence). Here the CDR3 DNA reads TGCGCCAGCAGCGGACGGGCAGTGACCTATGGCTACACCTTC. Translated: CASSGRAVTYGYTF.

This clonotype has only a few counts. A much larger clone differs by one base, so this may be a read error. This sequence joins TRBV6-1 and TRBJ2-1; D assignment may be TRBD1 or TRBD2 (6 bases each). Germline V CDR1 and CDR2: MNHNS, SASEGT. The CDR3 sequence is 15 residues long. Deletions cut 2 bases from V and 6 bases from J, with 14 bases between. The CDR3 nucleotides read TGTGCCAGCAGTGAAACGGGGGCAACCTGCAATGAGCAGTTCTTC. Protein: CASSETGATCNEQFF.

The rearrangement joins TRBV12-3 or TRBV12-4 to TRBJ1-5, with 7 bases identical to TRBD1. V lost 6 bases and J lost 2; bases outside the gene matches: 7. The length of the CDR3 is 15 residues. The CDR3 DNA reads TGTGCCAGCAGAGAGACAGGGTCGGGCAATCAGCCCCAGCATTTT. Its translation is CASRETGSGNQPQHF.

The genes are TRBV2 and TRBJ1-1, with a weak D call TRBD1 (5 bases). V gave up 3 bases and J gave up 0 bases, with 11 bases separating them. This CDR3 spans 15 amino acids. Germline V gene sequence: CDR1 SNHLY, CDR2 FYNNEI. CDR3 sequence (DNA): TGTGCCAGCAGTGAGGACACGGGGATGAACACTGAAGCTTTCTTT. Amino acids: CASSEDTGMNTEAFF. Using reference TRBV2 and TRBJ1-1 for the parts outside the CDR3, the full variable domain is EPEVTQTPSHQVTQMGQEVILRCVPISNHLYFYWYRQILGQKVEFLVSFYNNEISEKSEIFDDQFSVERPDGSNFTLKIRSTKLEDSAMYFCASSEDTGMNTEAFFGQGTRLTVV.

This clonotype was counted a few times. A much more abundant neighbour one base away suggests this may be a read error. The chain has TRBV5-5 and TRBJ2-5, with D uncertain. Germline lookup yields CDR1 SGHKS and CDR2 YYEKEE (reference sequence). The CDR3 is made up of 12 amino acids. V shed 6 bases and J shed 11 bases, with 17 bases lying between them. The CDR3 bases are TGTGCCAGCATCTTACAAACAAGTGAGCAGTACTTC. Its translation is CASILQTSEQYF.